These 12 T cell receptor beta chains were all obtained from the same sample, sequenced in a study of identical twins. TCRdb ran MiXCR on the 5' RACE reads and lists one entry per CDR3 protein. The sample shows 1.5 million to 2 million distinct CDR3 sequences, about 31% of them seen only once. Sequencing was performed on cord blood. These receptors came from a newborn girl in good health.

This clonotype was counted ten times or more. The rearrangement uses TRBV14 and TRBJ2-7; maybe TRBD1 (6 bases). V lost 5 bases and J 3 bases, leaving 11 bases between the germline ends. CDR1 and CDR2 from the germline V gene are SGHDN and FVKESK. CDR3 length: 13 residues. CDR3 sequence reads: CASSVGQYYEQYF. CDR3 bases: TGTGCCAGCAGCGTAGGACAGTACTACGAGCAGTACTTC.

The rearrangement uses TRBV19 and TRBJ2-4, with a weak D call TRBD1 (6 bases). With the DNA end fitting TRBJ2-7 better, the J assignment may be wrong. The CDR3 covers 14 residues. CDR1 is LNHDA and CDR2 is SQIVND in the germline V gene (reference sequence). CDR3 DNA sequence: TGTGCCAGTAGTCCGGTTACAGGGTCCTACGAGCAGTACTTC. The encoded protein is CASSPVTGSYEQYF.

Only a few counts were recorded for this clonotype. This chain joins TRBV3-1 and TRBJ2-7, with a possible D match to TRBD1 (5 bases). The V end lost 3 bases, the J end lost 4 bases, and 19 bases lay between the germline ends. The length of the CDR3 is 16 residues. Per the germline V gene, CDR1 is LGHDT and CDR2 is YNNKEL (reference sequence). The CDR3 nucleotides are TGTGCCAGCAGCCATATTAGGGGTCCTAAGGGTTACGAGCAGTACTTC. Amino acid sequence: CASSHIRGPKGYEQYF.

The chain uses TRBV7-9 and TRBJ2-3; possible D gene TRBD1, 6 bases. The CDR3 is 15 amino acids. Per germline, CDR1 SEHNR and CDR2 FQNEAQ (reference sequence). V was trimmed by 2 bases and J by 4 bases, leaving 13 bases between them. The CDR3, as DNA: TGTGCCAGCAGCTTAACAGGGCAGGGTGCAGATACGCAGTATTTT. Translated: CASSLTGQGADTQYF.

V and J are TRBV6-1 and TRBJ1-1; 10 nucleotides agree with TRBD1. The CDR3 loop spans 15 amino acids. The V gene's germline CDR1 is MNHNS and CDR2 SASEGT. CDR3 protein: CDVDRGLSMNTEAFF. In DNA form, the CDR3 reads TGTGACGTTGACAGGGGGCTGTCCATGAACACTGAAGCTTTCTTT.

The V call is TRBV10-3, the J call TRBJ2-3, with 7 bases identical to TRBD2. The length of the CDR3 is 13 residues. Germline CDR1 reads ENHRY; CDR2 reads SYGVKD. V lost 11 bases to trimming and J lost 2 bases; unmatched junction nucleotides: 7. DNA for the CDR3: TGTGCCGCGTTGCGGGAGACCACAGATACGCAGTATTTT. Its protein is CAALRETTDTQYF.

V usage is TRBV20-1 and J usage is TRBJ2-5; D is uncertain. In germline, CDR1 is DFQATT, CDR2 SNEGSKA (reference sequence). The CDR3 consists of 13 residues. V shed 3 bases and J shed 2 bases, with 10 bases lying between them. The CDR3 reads CSASGLAQETQYF. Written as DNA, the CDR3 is TGCAGTGCTAGCGGGCTGGCGCAAGAGACCCAGTACTTC.

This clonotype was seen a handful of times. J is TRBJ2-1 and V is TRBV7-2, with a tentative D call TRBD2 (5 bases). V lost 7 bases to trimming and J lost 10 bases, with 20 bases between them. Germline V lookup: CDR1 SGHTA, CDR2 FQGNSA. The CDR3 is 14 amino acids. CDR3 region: CASTRLAASREQFF. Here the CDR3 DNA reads TGTGCCAGCACAAGGCTAGCCGCGAGCCGCGAGCAGTTCTTC.

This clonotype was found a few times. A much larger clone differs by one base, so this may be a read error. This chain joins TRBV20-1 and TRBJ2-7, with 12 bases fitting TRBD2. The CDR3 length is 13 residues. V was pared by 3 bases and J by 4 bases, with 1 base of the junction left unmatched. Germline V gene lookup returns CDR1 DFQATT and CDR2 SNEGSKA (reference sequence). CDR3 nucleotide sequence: TGCAGTGCTAGCACTAGCGGGAGGTACGAGCAGTACTTC. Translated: CSASTSGRYEQYF.

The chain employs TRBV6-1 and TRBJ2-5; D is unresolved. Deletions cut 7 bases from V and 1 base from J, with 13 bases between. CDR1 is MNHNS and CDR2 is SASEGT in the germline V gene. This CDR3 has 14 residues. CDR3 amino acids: CASILGQIQETQYF. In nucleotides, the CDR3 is TGTGCCAGCATCTTAGGGCAGATCCAAGAGACCCAGTACTTC.

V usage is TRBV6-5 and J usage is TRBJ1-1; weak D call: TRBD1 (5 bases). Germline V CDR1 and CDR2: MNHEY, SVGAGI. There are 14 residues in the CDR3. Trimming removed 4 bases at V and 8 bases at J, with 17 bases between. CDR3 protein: CASSSPTPGGEAFF. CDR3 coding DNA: TGTGCCAGCAGTTCCCCGACACCTGGGGGGGAAGCTTTCTTT.

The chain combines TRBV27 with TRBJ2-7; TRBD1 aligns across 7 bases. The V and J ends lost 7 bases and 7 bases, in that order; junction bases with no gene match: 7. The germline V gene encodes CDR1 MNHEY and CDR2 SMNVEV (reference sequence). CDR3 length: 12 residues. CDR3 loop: CASKGAGNEQYF. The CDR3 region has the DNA TGTGCCAGCAAGGGGGCCGGGAATGAGCAGTACTTC.